This T cell receptor (beta chain) was documented in a study of post-analysis software for immune sequencing data. Study details: Multiple sclerosis in the patients followed relapsing-remitting, secondary progressive and progressive-relapsing courses. General study results and limits: Four to six TRBV segments were more frequent in patients than controls; TRBV5-6, TRBV5-1 and TRBV20-1 belonged to this group. F-measure co-clustering was strong for batch-matched samples. Significantly lower normalized Chao1 diversity was found in patients with multiple sclerosis relative to controls.

Prepared libraries of TCR beta cDNA carried unique molecular identifiers. cDNA molecules numbering 450,000 to 650,000 came from about 1 to 10 million T cells. A single record per CDR3 protein comes from TCRdb applying MiXCR to the PCR reads. This sample has fewer than 850,000 distinct CDR3 sequences, with 40% to 55% found just once. As to this clonotype: No antigen is known for it.

Germline values: CDR1 DFQATT, CDR2 SNEGSKA (reference sequence). The V segment lost 0 bases and the J segment 9 bases; nucleotides outside the gene matches: 12. CDR3 length: 17 residues. The receptor comes from a girl aged 10 to 17 with multiple sclerosis. V usage is TRBV20-1 and J usage is TRBJ2-1; 12 positions match TRBD2. Sequencing was performed on blood. This CDR3 reads CSARDTHRLAGDGEQFF. The CDR3 bases are TGCAGTGCTAGAGACACACATCGACTAGCGGGAGATGGTGAGCAGTTCTTC.